Following are 21 T cell receptor beta chains from one sample sequenced in a study of control samples from healthy donors and cancer patients. Produced via immunoSEQ multiplex PCR; TCRdb's table is partial and in-frame only. The repertoire includes around 250,000 clones, roughly 87% of them detected once, and less than 15% sits in the top ten. The sequenced sample consisted of PBMCs. The receptors derive from a woman aged 60 to 75 with lung cancer.

The rearrangement uses TRBV11-2 and TRBJ1-4; TRBD1 matches 9 bases. The J segment lost 8 bases and the V segment lost 5 bases, leaving 6 bases of the junction unmatched. The germline V gene has CDR1 SGHAT and CDR2 FQNNGV. The CDR3 spans 14 residues. CDR3 bases: TGTGCCAGCAGCGTGGGACAGGGAGCCGAAAAACTGTTTTTT. Protein: CASSVGQGAEKLFF.

This chain links TRBV4-1 with TRBJ2-7; D gene unclear. Trimming left V 0 bases short and J 6 bases short, with 12 bases between. Germline assignment: CDR1 MGHRA and CDR2 YSYEKL. There are 14 residues in the CDR3. The CDR3 spells CASSQDSGSAEQYF. For the CDR3, the DNA is TGCGCCAGCAGCCAAGATTCAGGTTCGGCCGAGCAGTACTTC.

The chain is built from TRBV10-3 and TRBJ2-7; D remains unclear. CDR3 length equals 12 residues. Per the germline V gene, CDR1 is ENHRY and CDR2 is SYGVKD. V was pared by 5 bases and J by 3 bases, with 8 bases between. Here the CDR3 reads CAISPSDYEQYF. CDR3 bases: TGTGCCATCAGTCCTAGTGACTACGAGCAGTACTTC.

J is TRBJ1-5 and V is TRBV27; D remains ambiguous. The CDR3 runs to 14 residues. Per the germline V gene, CDR1 is MNHEY and CDR2 is SMNVEV (reference sequence). V lost 3 bases, J lost 4 bases, and 10 bases lay in between. CDR3 in DNA: TGTGCCAGCAGTTTCACCGGGGAGAATCAGCCCCAGCATTTT. This translates into CASSFTGENQPQHF.

This rearrangement joins TRBV5-1 to TRBJ2-7; no firm D call. The V and J ends lost 0 bases and 0 bases respectively, with 10 bases between them. CDR3 size: 15 residues. Germline CDR1 and CDR2: SGHRS and YFSETQ. CDR3 residues: CASSLEVVSSYEQYF. For the CDR3, the DNA is TGCGCCAGCAGCTTGGAAGTTGTGAGCTCCTACGAGCAGTACTTC.

Turning to this clone: Other DNA sequences in the same sample also yield this CDR3. The CDR3 reads CASSPGTTYEQYF. In DNA form, the CDR3 reads TGTGCCAGCTCACCAGGGACAACCTACGAGCAGTACTTC. This chain joins TRBV18 and TRBJ2-7; a possible D gene is TRBD1 (6 bases). CDR1 is KGHSH and CDR2 is LQKENI in the germline V gene. Trimming cost V 2 bases and J 2 bases, with 7 bases left between them. The CDR3 totals 13 residues.

The gene calls are TRBV19 and TRBJ2-7, with TRBD1 identical over 9 bases. The trim removed 8 bases at V and 1 base at J, leaving 12 bases unmatched. Germline V CDR1 and CDR2: LNHDA, SQIVND (reference sequence). CDR3 length: 16 residues. The CDR3 DNA sequence: TGTGCCAGTGCCGACACAGGGGGCGGGCTGTCCTACGAGCAGTACTTC. Amino acids: CASADTGGGLSYEQYF.

The chain joins TRBV3-1 (or the pseudogene TRBV3-2) to TRBJ1-6; weak D call: TRBD1 (5 bases). V lost 3 bases, J lost 10 bases, and 13 bases lay in between. There are 14 residues in the CDR3. Germline lookup yields CDR1 LGHDT and CDR2 YNNKEL (reference sequence). In DNA form, the CDR3 reads TGTGCCAGCAGCCACGGAGGGGATTGGTCACCCCTCCACTTT. It codes for CASSHGGDWSPLHF.

The chain employs TRBV11-2 and TRBJ2-3, with TRBD1 matching over 7 bases. Germline values: CDR1 SGHAT, CDR2 FQNNGV. This CDR3 has 15 residues. J gave up 2 bases and V 5 bases, and 7 bases lay outside the gene matches. CDR3 residues: CASSLGDSYTDTQYF. The CDR3 DNA sequence: TGTGCCAGCAGCCTAGGGGACAGCTACACAGATACGCAGTATTTT.

CDR3 residues: CASSLGTDHGYTF. CDR3 sequence (DNA): TGTGCCAGCAGCCTCGGGACAGACCATGGCTACACCTTC. The gene calls are TRBV3-1 (or the pseudogene TRBV3-2) and TRBJ1-2, with 7 bases fitting TRBD1. V gave up 4 bases and J gave up 6 bases; unmatched junction bases: 5. CDR3 size: 13 residues. Per germline, CDR1 LGHDT and CDR2 YNNKEL (reference sequence).

V is TRBV9 and J is TRBJ1-3, with D hard to call. Germline assignment: CDR1 SGDLS and CDR2 YYNGEE. Trimming took off 3 bases at V and 4 bases at J, with 8 bases between the two ends. The CDR3 loop spans 13 amino acids. The CDR3 reads CASSEISGNTIYF. The CDR3, as DNA: TGTGCCAGCAGCGAAATTTCAGGAAACACCATATATTTT.

This chain uses TRBV19 with TRBJ2-2; 7 nucleotides line up with TRBD1. CDR3 size: 15 residues. Germline V gene data show CDR1 as LNHDA and CDR2 as SQIVND (reference sequence). CDR3 loop: CASCYEGAITGELFF. CDR3 bases: TGTGCTTCCTGTTATGAGGGGGCGATCACCGGGGAGCTGTTTTTT.

The genes are TRBV5-5 and TRBJ1-6, with D possibly being TRBD1 (5 bases). This CDR3 spans 14 amino acids. The V gene lost 4 bases and the J gene lost 2 bases, with 7 bases spanning the gap. Germline lookup yields CDR1 SGHKS and CDR2 YYEKEE (reference sequence). The CDR3 protein is CASSPDTYNSPLHF. The CDR3 DNA reads TGTGCCAGCAGCCCGGACACCTATAATTCACCCCTCCACTTT.

The rearrangement joins TRBV5-4 to TRBJ2-2; the match to TRBD2 covers 11 bases. J gave up 0 bases and V 0 bases, and 4 bases lay outside the gene matches. The CDR3 covers 18 residues. Germline V CDR1 and CDR2: SGHNT, YYREEE (reference sequence). CDR3 in DNA: TGTGCCAGCAGCTTGGGGCTAGCGGGAGGTCCGAACACCGGGGAGCTGTTTTTT. Translated: CASSLGLAGGPNTGELFF.

This clone showed up just a few times. The CDR3 bases are TGTGCCAGCACCAGAGGGCACTCTGGAAACACCATATATTTT. It codes for CASTRGHSGNTIYF. This chain links TRBV2 with TRBJ1-3, with D hard to call. Germline values: CDR1 SNHLY, CDR2 FYNNEI. Trimming cost V 7 bases and J 0 bases, with 10 bases left between them. CDR3 length: 14 amino acids.

This sequence joins TRBV5-1 and TRBJ2-3, with TRBD1 identical over 10 bases. The CDR3 loop spans 15 amino acids. With V trimmed by 7 bases and J by 3 bases, 8 bases remained unmatched. From germline, CDR1 is SGHRS and CDR2 YFSETQ. CDR3 region: CASLSQGQGTDTQYF. The CDR3 DNA is TGCGCCAGCCTCAGTCAGGGACAGGGGACAGATACGCAGTATTTT. Variable domain in full (rest from reference TRBV5-1 and TRBJ2-3): KAGVTQTPRYLIKTRGQQVTLSCSPISGHRSVSWYQQTPGQGLQFLFEYFSETQRNKGNFPGRFSGRQFSNSRSEMNVSTLELGDSALYLCASLSQGQGTDTQYFGPGTRLTVL.

This clone was counted only a few times. This chain uses TRBV9 with TRBJ1-2; TRBD1 might be the D (6 bases). This CDR3 is built from 14 residues. The germline CDR1 and CDR2 sequences are SGDLS and YYNGEE. V was pared by 0 bases and J by 4 bases, with 10 bases between. CDR3 loop: CASSVGEGVYGYTF. DNA for the CDR3: TGTGCCAGCAGCGTAGGGGAGGGGGTCTATGGCTACACCTTC.

The chain has TRBV5-1 and TRBJ1-1; D is undetermined. V was clipped by 0 bases and J by 5 bases, with 11 bases between them. Germline CDR1 reads SGHRS; CDR2 reads YFSETQ. The CDR3 length is 14 residues. The CDR3 DNA reads as TGCGCCAGCAGCTTGGAACAGCTTGGGACTGAAGCTTTCTTT. Its protein is CASSLEQLGTEAFF.

The chain recombines TRBV5-6 with TRBJ1-2, with 9 bases aligning to TRBD1. The J segment lost 8 bases and the V segment lost 4 bases, leaving 3 bases of the junction unmatched. Germline CDR1 SGHDT, CDR2 YYEEEE. The CDR3 is made up of 12 amino acids. CDR3 nucleotides: TGTGCCAGCAGCAGGACAGGGGTCGGCTACACCTTC. This codes for CASSRTGVGYTF.

V and J are TRBV27 and TRBJ2-7, with D perhaps assigned TRBD1 or TRBD2 (5 bases each). This CDR3 is 14 amino acids long. Trimming pared 5 bases from V and 4 bases from J, leaving 15 bases between. Germline V gives CDR1 MNHEY, CDR2 SMNVEV (reference sequence). DNA of the CDR3: TGTGCCAGCAGTGGCCCGGGACCATTTTACGAGCAGTACTTC. This sequence encodes CASSGPGPFYEQYF.

This sequence joins TRBV4-2 and TRBJ1-4; TRBD1 is a possible D gene (5 bases). Germline V gene lookup returns CDR1 LGHNA and CDR2 YNFKEQ. The germline V and J ends were trimmed by 5 bases and 3 bases, with 10 bases remaining between them. The CDR3 has 14 residues. For the CDR3, the DNA is TGTGCCAGCAGCTCAAGGGGTTCTAATGAAAAACTGTTTTTT. Encoded protein: CASSSRGSNEKLFF.